This T cell receptor beta chain appears in the sequencing data of a study of CD8+CD57+ T cells in acquired aplastic anemia. Overall study: Mean DNA quantity obtained from sorted CD4+ and CD8+ cells was about 3 ug. Healthy donor CD4+ cell samples had a mean of about 10.8 million reads.

Remarks on this clonotype: No antigen is known for it.

Unmatched junction bases numbered 10, after V lost 4 bases and J lost 6 bases. Germline V gene data show CDR1 as SGHVS and CDR2 as FQNEAQ. The CDR3 has 16 residues. Genomic DNA was employed as the template in profiling TCR beta VDJ and CDR3. Each CDR3 protein is one row after TCRdb ran MiXCR on the reads. The sample lists 200,000 to 250,000 distinct CDR3 sequences, 30% to 35% occurring once. Study-wide findings and caveats: The CD8+ Simpson's diversity of patients and controls was not significantly different. Patients and controls turned out to have some 30 CD8+ CDR3 sequences in common.

V usage is TRBV7-8 and J usage is TRBJ2-2; 8 bases align to TRBD2. Sequencing was performed on sorted CD4+, CD8+, or CD8+CD57+ T cells (not recorded which) from PBMCs. The sequence was obtained from a human donor in good health, serving as a control. CDR3 sequence: CASSSSTGGGPGELFF. DNA for the CDR3: TGTGCCAGCAGCTCCTCAACCGGGGGGGGCCCCGGGGAGCTGTTTTTT.